This entry is about one T cell receptor beta chain. The data were taken from a study of T cell changes during pregnancy in multiple sclerosis. Sequenced by immunoSEQ multiplex PCR; TCRdb stores in-frame clones only, minus some. This sample has around 32,000 clones, with about 89% found just once. V was clipped by 5 bases and J by 5 bases; unmatched bases: 9. Germline CDR1 reads SGHTA; CDR2 reads FQGTGA. This CDR3 is built from 16 residues. This receptor was obtained from a female donor with multiple sclerosis, enrolled in a pregnancy study. Sequencing was performed on CD8+ T cells from peripheral blood mononuclear cells, taken in the third trimester of pregnancy. The V and J genes are TRBV7-3 and TRBJ2-5, with 12 bases identical to TRBD1. CDR3 sequence (DNA): TGTGCCAGCAGCATACGGGACAGGGGGCGTTTGGAGACCCAGTACTTC. It specifies CASSIRDRGRLETQYF. The full variable domain, its missing parts supplied by reference TRBV7-3 and TRBJ2-5, is GAGVSQTPSNKVTEKGKYVELRCDPISGHTALYWYRQSLGQGPEFLIYFQGTGAADDSGLPNDRFFAVRPEGSVSTLKIQRTERGDSAVYLCASSIRDRGRLETQYFGPGTRLLVL.